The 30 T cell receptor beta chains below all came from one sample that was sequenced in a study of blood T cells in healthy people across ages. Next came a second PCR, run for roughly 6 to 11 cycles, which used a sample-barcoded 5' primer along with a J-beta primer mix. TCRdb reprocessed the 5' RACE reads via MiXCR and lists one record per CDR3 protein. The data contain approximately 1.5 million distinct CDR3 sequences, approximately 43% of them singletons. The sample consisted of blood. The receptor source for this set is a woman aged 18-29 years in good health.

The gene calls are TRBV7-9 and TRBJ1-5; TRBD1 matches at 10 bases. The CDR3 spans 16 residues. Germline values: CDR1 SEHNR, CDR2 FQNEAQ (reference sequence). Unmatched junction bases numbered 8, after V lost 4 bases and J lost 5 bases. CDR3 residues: CASSSPGQGRDQPQHF. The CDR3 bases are TGTGCCAGCAGCTCCCCGGGACAGGGGCGCGATCAGCCCCAGCATTTT.

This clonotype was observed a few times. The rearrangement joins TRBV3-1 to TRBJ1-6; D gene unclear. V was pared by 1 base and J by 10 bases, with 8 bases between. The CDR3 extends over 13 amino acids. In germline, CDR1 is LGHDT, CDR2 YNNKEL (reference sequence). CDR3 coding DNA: TGTGCCAGCAGCCAAGTGCCGGAGTCACCCCTCCACTTT. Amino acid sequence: CASSQVPESPLHF.

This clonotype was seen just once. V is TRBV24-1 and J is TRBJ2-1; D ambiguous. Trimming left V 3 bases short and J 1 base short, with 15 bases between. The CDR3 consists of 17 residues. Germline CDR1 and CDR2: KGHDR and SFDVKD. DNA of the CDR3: TGTGCCACCAGTGATCCTAAACGAGGTGTTTCCTACAATGAGCAGTTCTTC. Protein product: CATSDPKRGVSYNEQFF.

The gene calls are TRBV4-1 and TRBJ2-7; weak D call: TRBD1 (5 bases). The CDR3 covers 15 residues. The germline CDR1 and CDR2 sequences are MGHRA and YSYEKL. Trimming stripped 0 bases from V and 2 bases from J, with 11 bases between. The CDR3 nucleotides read TGCGCCAGCAGCCAAGAAAGATGGACACCCTACGAGCAGTACTTC. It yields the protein CASSQERWTPYEQYF.

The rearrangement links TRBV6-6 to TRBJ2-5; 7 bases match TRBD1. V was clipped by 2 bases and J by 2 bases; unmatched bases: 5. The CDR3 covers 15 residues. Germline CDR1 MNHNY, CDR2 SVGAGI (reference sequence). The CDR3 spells CASSYGDSLQETQYF. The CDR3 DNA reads TGTGCCAGCAGTTACGGGGACAGCTTACAAGAGACCCAGTACTTC.

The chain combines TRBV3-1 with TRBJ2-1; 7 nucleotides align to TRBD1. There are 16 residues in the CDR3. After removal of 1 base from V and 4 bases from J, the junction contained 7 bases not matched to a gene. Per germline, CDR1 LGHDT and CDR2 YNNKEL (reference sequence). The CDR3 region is CASSQVSQTGYNEQFF. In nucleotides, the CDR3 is TGTGCCAGCAGCCAAGTTTCCCAGACAGGGTACAATGAGCAGTTCTTC.

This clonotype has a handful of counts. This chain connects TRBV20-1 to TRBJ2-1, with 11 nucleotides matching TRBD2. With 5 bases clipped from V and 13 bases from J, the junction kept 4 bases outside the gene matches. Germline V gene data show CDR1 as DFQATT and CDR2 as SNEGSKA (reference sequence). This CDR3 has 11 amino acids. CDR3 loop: CSAYGLAGQFF. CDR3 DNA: TGCAGTGCTTATGGACTAGCGGGTCAGTTCTTC.

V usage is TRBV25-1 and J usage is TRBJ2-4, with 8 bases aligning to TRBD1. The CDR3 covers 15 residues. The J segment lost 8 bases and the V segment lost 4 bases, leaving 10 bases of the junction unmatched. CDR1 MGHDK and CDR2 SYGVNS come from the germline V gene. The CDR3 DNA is TGTGCCAGCAGTGCAGGGGGCGGGCAGGTGGACATTCAGTACTTC. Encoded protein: CASSAGGGQVDIQYF.

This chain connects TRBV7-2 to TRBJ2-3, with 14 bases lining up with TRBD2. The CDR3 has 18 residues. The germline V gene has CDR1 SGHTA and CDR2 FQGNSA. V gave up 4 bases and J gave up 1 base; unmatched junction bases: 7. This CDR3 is CASSSGLAGELGTDTQYF. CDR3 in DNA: TGTGCCAGCAGCTCGGGACTAGCGGGGGAGCTGGGCACAGATACGCAGTATTTT.

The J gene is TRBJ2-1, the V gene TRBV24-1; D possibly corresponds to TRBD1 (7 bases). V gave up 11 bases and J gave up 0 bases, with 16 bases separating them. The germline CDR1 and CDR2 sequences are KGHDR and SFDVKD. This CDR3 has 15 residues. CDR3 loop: CAIQGTTSSYNEQFF. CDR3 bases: TGTGCCATACAGGGGACGACTAGCTCCTACAATGAGCAGTTCTTC.

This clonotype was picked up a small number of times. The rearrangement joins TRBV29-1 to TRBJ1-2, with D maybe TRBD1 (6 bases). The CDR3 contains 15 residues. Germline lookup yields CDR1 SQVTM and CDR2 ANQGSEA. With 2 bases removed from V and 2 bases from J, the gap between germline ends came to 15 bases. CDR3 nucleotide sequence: TGCAGCGTTGAATCTGGTGCCAGGGGAAACTATGGCTACACCTTC. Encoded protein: CSVESGARGNYGYTF.

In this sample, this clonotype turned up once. In nucleotides, the CDR3 is TGCAGTGCTAGACCCTACAGGACAGGGGATACCGGGGAGCTGTTTTTT. Translating gives CSARPYRTGDTGELFF. The rearrangement joins TRBV20-1 to TRBJ2-2, with TRBD1 matching over 9 bases. The junction had 9 bases not matched to a gene; V was cut back by 2 bases and J by 5 bases. The CDR3 extends over 16 amino acids. Germline CDR1 DFQATT, CDR2 SNEGSKA (reference sequence).

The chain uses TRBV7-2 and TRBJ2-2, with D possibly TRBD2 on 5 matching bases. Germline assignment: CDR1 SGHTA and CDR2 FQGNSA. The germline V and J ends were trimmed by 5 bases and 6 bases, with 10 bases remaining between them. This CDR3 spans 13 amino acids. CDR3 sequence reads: CASSGSGAGELFF. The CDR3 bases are TGTGCCAGCAGCGGAAGCGGCGCCGGGGAGCTGTTTTTT.

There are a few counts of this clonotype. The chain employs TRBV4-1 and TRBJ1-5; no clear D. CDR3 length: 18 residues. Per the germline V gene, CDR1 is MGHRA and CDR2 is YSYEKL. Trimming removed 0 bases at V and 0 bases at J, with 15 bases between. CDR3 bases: TGCGCCAGCAGCCAAGATCACCCTGACGGGTATAGCAATCAGCCCCAGCATTTT. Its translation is CASSQDHPDGYSNQPQHF.

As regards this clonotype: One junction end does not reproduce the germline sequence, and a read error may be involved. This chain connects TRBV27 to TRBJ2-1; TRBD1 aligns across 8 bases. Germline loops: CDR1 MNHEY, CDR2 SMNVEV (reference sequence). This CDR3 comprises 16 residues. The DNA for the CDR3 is TGTGCCAGCAGTGATGCCGGGACAGGCTCCTACAATGAGCAGGTCTTC. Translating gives CASSDAGTGSYNEQVF.

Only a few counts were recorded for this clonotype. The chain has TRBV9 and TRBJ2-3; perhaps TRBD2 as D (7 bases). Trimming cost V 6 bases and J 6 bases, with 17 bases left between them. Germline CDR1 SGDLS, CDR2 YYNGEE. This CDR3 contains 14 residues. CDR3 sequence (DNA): TGTGCCAGCACCGGGGGGCTCTCTTGGGATACGCAGTATTTT. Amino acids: CASTGGLSWDTQYF.

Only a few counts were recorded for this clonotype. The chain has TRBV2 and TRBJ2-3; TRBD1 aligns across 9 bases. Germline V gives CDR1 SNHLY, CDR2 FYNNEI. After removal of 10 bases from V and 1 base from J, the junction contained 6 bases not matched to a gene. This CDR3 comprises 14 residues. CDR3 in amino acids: CATRTGAGTDTQYF. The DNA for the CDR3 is TGTGCCACCCGGACAGGGGCGGGCACAGATACGCAGTATTTT.

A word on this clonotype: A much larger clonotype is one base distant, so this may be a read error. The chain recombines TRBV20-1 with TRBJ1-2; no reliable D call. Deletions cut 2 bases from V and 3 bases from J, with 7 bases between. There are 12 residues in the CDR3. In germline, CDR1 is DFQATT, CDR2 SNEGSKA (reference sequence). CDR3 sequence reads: CSARYGDYGYTF. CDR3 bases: TGCAGTGCTAGATACGGGGACTATGGCTACACCTTC.

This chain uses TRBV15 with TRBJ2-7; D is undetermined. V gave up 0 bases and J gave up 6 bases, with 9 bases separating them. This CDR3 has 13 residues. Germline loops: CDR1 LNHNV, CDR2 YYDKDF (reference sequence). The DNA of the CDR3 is TGTGCCACCAGCAGAGATAGACTTTCCGAGCAGTACTTC. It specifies CATSRDRLSEQYF.

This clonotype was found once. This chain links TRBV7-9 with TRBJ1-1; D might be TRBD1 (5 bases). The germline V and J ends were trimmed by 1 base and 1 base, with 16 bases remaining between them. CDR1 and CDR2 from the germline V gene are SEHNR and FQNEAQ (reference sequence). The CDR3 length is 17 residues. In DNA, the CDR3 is TGTGCCAGCAGCTTAGATCCGTTAGTGACAGCGAACACTGAAGCTTTCTTT. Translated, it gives CASSLDPLVTANTEAFF.

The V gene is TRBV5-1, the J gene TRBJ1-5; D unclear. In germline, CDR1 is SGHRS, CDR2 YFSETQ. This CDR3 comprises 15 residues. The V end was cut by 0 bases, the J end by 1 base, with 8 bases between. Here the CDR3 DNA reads TGCGCCAGCAGCTTGGAATCGGGAAGCAATCAGCCCCAGCATTTT. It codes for CASSLESGSNQPQHF.

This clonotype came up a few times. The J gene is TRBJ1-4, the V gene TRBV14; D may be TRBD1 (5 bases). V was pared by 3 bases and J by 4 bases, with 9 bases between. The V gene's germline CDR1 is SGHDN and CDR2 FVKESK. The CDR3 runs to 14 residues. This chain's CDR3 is CASSQRQLNEKLFF. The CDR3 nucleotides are TGTGCCAGCAGCCAGAGACAGCTTAATGAAAAACTGTTTTTT.

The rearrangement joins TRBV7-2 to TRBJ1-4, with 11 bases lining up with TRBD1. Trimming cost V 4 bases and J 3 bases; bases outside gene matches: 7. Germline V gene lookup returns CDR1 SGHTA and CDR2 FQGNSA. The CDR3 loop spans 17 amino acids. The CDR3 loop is CASSSRTGGGPNEKLFF. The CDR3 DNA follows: TGTGCCAGCAGCTCCCGGACAGGGGGCGGGCCTAATGAAAAACTGTTTTTT.

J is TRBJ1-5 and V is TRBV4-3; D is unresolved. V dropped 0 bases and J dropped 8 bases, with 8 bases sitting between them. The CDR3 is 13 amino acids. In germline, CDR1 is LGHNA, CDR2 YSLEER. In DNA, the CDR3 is TGCGCCAGCAGCCAAGATTTGAGGGAGCCCCAGCATTTT. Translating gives CASSQDLREPQHF.

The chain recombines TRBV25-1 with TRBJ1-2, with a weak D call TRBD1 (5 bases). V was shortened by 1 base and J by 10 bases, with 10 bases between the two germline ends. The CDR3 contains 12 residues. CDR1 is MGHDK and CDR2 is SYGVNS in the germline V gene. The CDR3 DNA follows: TGTGCCAGCAGTGAATCCCGACAGCTCTACACCTTC. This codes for CASSESRQLYTF.

This CDR3 reads CASSQVRGATSYNEQFF. The CDR3 bases are TGCGCCAGCAGCCAAGTACGGGGGGCCACCTCCTACAATGAGCAGTTCTTC. The chain carries TRBV4-3 and TRBJ2-1; perhaps TRBD2 as D (7 bases). V was pared by 1 base and J by 0 bases, with 13 bases between. CDR1 is LGHNA and CDR2 is YSLEER in the germline V gene. The CDR3 has 17 amino acids.

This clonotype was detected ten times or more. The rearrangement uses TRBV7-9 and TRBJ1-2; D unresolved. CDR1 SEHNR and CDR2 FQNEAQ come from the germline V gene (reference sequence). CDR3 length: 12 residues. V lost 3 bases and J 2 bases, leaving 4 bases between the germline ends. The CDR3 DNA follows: TGTGCCAGCAGCTTCCCAAACTATGGCTACACCTTC. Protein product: CASSFPNYGYTF. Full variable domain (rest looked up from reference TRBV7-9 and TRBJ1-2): DTGVSQNPRHKITKRGQNVTFRCDPISEHNRLYWYRQTLGQGPEFLTYFQNEAQLEKSRLLSDRFSAERPKGSFSTLEIQRTEQGDSAMYLCASSFPNYGYTFGSGTRLTVV.

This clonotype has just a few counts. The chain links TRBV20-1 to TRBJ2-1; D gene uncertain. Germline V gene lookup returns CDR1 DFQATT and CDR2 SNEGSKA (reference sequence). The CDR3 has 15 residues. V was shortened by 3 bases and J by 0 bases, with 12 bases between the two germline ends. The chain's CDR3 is CSASLYRSSYNEQFF. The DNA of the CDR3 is TGCAGTGCTAGCCTATATCGGAGCTCCTACAATGAGCAGTTCTTC.

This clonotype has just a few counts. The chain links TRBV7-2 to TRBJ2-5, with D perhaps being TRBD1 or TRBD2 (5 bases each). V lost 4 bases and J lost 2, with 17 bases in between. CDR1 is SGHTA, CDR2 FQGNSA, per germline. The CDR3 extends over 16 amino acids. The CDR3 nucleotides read TGTGCCAGCAGCTCCCGGGGCCCGGGTTTGCAAGAGACCCAGTACTTC. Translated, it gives CASSSRGPGLQETQYF.

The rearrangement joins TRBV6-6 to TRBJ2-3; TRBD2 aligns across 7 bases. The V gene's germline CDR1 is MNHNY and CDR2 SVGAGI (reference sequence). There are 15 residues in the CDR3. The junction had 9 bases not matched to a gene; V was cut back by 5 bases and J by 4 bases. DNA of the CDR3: TGTGCCAGCAGTAACCTCCGGACTAGAGCAGATACGCAGTATTTT. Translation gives CASSNLRTRADTQYF.